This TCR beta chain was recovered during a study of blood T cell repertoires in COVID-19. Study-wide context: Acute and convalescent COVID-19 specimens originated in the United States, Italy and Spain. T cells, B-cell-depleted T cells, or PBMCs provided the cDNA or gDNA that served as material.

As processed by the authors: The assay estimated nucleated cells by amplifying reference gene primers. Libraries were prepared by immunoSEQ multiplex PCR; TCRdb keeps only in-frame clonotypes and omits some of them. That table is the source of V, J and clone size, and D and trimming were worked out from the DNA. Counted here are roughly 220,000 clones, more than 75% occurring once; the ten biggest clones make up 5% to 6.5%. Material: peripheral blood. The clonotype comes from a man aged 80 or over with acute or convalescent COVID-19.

The CDR3 sequence is CATSKKSGLAGVPNTGELFF. CDR3 DNA sequence: TGTGCCACCAGCAAAAAATCCGGGCTAGCGGGAGTGCCGAACACCGGGGAGCTGTTTTTT. V usage is TRBV15 and J usage is TRBJ2-2; 10 positions match TRBD2. Germline-derived CDR1 and CDR2 are LNHNV and YYDKDF (reference sequence). This CDR3 has 20 amino acids. J was trimmed by 0 bases and V by 4 bases; bases with no gene match: 14.